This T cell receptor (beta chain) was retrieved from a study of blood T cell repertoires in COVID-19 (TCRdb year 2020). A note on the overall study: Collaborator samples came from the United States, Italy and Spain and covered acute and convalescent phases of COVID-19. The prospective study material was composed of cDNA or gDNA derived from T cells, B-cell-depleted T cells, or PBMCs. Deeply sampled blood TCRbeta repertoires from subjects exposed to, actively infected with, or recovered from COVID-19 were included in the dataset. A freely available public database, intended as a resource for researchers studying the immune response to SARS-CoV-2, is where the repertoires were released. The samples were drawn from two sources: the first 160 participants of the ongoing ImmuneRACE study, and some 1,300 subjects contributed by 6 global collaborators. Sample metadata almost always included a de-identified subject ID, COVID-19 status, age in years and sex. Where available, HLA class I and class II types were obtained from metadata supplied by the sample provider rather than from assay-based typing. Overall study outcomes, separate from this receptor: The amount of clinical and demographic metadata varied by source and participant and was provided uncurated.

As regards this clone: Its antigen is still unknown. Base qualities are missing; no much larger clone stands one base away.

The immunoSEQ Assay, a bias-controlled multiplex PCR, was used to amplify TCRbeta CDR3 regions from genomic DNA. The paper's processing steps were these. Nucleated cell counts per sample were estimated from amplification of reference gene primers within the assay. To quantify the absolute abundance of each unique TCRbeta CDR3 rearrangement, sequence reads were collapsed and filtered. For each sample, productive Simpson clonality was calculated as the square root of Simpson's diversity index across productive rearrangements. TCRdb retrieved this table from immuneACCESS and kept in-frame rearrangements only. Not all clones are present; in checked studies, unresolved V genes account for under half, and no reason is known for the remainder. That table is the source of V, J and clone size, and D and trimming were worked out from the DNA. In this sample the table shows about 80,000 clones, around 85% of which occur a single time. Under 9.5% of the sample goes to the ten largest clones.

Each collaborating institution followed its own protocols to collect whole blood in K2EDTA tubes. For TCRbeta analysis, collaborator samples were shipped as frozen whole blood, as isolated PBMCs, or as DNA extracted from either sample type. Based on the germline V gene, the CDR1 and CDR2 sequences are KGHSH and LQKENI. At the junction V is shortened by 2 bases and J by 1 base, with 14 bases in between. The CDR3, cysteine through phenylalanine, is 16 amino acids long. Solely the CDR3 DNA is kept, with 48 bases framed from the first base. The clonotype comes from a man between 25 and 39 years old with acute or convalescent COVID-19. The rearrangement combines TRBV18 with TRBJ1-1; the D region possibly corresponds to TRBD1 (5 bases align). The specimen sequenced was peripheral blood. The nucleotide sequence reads TGTGCCAGCTCACCAGGGCCAGGGCGGAGGAACACTGAAGCTTTCTTT. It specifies CASSPGPGRRNTEAFF. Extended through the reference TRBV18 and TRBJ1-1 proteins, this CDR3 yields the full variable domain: NAGVMQNPRHLVRRRGQEARLRCSPMKGHSHVYWYRQLPEEGLKFMVYLQKENIIDESGMPKERFSAEFPKEGPSILRIQQVVRGDSAAYFCASSPGPGRRNTEAFFGQGTRLTVV.